The 26 T cell receptor beta chains below all came from one sample that was sequenced in a study of blood T cells in healthy people across ages. Using a J-beta primer mix together with a sample-barcoded 5' primer, a second PCR was run for about 7 to 12 cycles. TCRdb reprocessed the 5' RACE reads via MiXCR and lists one record per CDR3 protein. This table has under 2,000,000 distinct CDR3 sequences, roughly 49% appearing once. The specimen was blood. The receptor source for this set is a woman between 40 and 50 years old in good health.

This clonotype has just a few counts. The chain has TRBV3-1 and TRBJ2-1, with 10 positions matching TRBD2. The CDR3 is 17 amino acids. The V gene end was trimmed by 4 bases and the J gene end by 4 bases; junction bases not matched to a gene: 10. Germline V gives CDR1 LGHDT, CDR2 YNNKEL (reference sequence). In DNA form, the CDR3 reads TGTGCCAGCAGCCCGAGGCGGCTAGCGGGGGTATACAATGAGCAGTTCTTC. It translates to CASSPRRLAGVYNEQFF.

The chain carries TRBV27 and TRBJ2-1, with D possibly TRBD2 on 6 matching bases. The CDR3 has 16 amino acids. Looked up from germline, CDR1 is MNHEY and CDR2 is SMNVEV (reference sequence). Trimming pared 6 bases from V and 2 bases from J, leaving 17 bases between. The DNA of the CDR3 is TGTGCCAGCAGCTTCCGTCAGGGAGGAGCCTACAATGAGCAGTTCTTC. It encodes CASSFRQGGAYNEQFF.

J is TRBJ1-1 and V is TRBV29-1; TRBD1 agrees at 8 bases. Per germline, CDR1 SQVTM and CDR2 ANQGSEA. After removal of 4 bases from V and 7 bases from J, the junction contained 8 bases not matched to a gene. The CDR3 runs to 13 residues. The CDR3 is CSVVPTGANEAFF. The CDR3 DNA is TGCAGCGTTGTCCCGACAGGGGCTAATGAAGCTTTCTTT.

This chain connects TRBV7-9 to TRBJ2-1; 8 nucleotides match TRBD1. This CDR3 spans 12 amino acids. Germline CDR1 is SEHNR and CDR2 is FQNEAQ (reference sequence). With 7 bases clipped from V and 15 bases from J, the junction kept 11 bases outside the gene matches. This chain's CDR3 is CASNRPGTGSFF. CDR3 in DNA: TGTGCCAGCAACCGGCCCGGGACAGGTTCGTTCTTC.

The V and J genes are TRBV2 and TRBJ2-3; D call uncertain. V lost 6 bases and J 4 bases, leaving 11 bases between the germline ends. Germline values: CDR1 SNHLY, CDR2 FYNNEI. The CDR3 length is 13 residues. The CDR3: CASSQWSADTQYF. The CDR3 DNA sequence: TGTGCCAGCAGCCAGTGGAGCGCAGATACGCAGTATTTT.

This clonotype was observed a handful of times. The chain carries TRBV4-1 and TRBJ2-1; the D gene could be TRBD1 or TRBD2 (5 bases each). Germline V gene data show CDR1 as MGHRA and CDR2 as YSYEKL. CDR3 length: 15 residues. The ends were cut back, 0 bases at V and 1 base at J, with 7 bases in the middle. CDR3 loop: CASSQDWGSYNEQFF. CDR3 coding DNA: TGCGCCAGCAGCCAAGATTGGGGGTCCTACAATGAGCAGTTCTTC.

The chain joins TRBV5-1 to TRBJ1-1; D gene unclear. Germline-derived CDR1 and CDR2 are SGHRS and YFSETQ. Trimming took off 8 bases at V and 3 bases at J, with 11 bases between the two ends. CDR3 length: 12 amino acids. The CDR3 nucleotides read TGCGCCAGTCTCGGGAGGGACACTGAAGCTTTCTTT. This sequence encodes CASLGRDTEAFF. Full variable domain (remainder filled in from reference TRBV5-1 and TRBJ1-1): KAGVTQTPRYLIKTRGQQVTLSCSPISGHRSVSWYQQTPGQGLQFLFEYFSETQRNKGNFPGRFSGRQFSNSRSEMNVSTLELGDSALYLCASLGRDTEAFFGQGTRLTVV.

The V call is TRBV7-9, the J call TRBJ2-7; D is undetermined. Germline-derived CDR1 and CDR2 are SEHNR and FQNEAQ (reference sequence). The CDR3 is 14 residues long. Trimming removed 0 bases at V and 6 bases at J, with 12 bases between. The CDR3 DNA follows: TGTGCCAGCAGCTTAGCGTCGCCTGGTGGCGAGCAGTACTTC. This sequence encodes CASSLASPGGEQYF.

The sample holds a few counts of this clonotype. The V and J genes are TRBV7-2 and TRBJ1-2; 8 bases line up with TRBD1. This CDR3 has 13 residues. J gave up 8 bases and V 5 bases, and 7 bases lay outside the gene matches. Germline V CDR1 and CDR2: SGHTA, FQGNSA. DNA for the CDR3: TGTGCCAGCAGCAAGGACAGGGCAGGCGGCTACACCTTC. Translation gives CASSKDRAGGYTF.

The gene calls are TRBV12-3 or TRBV12-4 and TRBJ2-1; possibly TRBD1 or TRBD2 for D (5 bases each). V shed 6 bases and J shed 2 bases, with 14 bases lying between them. The length of the CDR3 is 15 residues. This CDR3 reads CASSPRDGAYNEQFF. As DNA, the CDR3 is TGTGCCAGCAGCCCCCGGGACGGAGCCTACAATGAGCAGTTCTTC.

The chain employs TRBV21-1 and TRBJ2-7. TRBV21-1 represents a pseudogene. This CDR3 is built from 14 residues. Written as DNA, the CDR3 is TGTGCCATCAGCGGAGAACACCGAGCCTACGAGCAGTACTTC. It codes for CAISGEHRAYEQYF.

The chain couples TRBV20-1 to TRBJ1-2, with D unresolved. Germline V gives CDR1 DFQATT, CDR2 SNEGSKA (reference sequence). Trimming took 2 bases from V and 4 from J, leaving 8 bases between them. The CDR3 is made up of 12 amino acids. CDR3 loop: CSARQNSYGYTF. In nucleotides, the CDR3 is TGCAGTGCTAGACAGAACTCCTATGGCTACACCTTC.

The V call is TRBV7-2, the J call TRBJ2-5, with a tentative D call TRBD1 (5 bases). Germline V gene lookup returns CDR1 SGHTA and CDR2 FQGNSA. Trimming took off 1 base at V and 1 base at J, with 16 bases between the two ends. CDR3 length: 17 residues. The CDR3 region has the DNA TGTGCCAGCAGCTTAGTGGGGCTAGTGACGCCCCAAGAGACCCAGTACTTC. It codes for CASSLVGLVTPQETQYF. The whole variable domain, remainder taken from reference TRBV7-2 and TRBJ2-5, is GAGVSQSPSNKVTEKGKDVELRCDPISGHTALYWYRQSLGQGLEFLIYFQGNSAPDKSGLPSDRFSAERTGGSVSTLTIQRTQQEDSAVYLCASSLVGLVTPQETQYFGPGTRLLVL.

The chain carries TRBV15 and TRBJ2-5; TRBD2 is a possible D gene (5 bases). The germline CDR1 and CDR2 sequences are LNHNV and YYDKDF (reference sequence). The CDR3 is made up of 15 amino acids. Trimming shortened V by 0 bases and J by 0 bases, and 8 bases separated the two germline ends. In nucleotides, the CDR3 is TGTGCCACCAGCAGAGATCGGGGAAACCAAGAGACCCAGTACTTC. Translating it yields CATSRDRGNQETQYF.

The chain couples TRBV7-9 to TRBJ1-2; weak D call: TRBD1 (6 bases). The ends were cut back, 1 base at V and 8 bases at J, with 14 bases in the middle. CDR1 and CDR2 from the germline V gene are SEHNR and FQNEAQ (reference sequence). CDR3 length equals 14 residues. This CDR3 reads CASSLVGRGEGYTF. The CDR3 region has the DNA TGTGCCAGCAGCTTAGTAGGCAGGGGTGAAGGCTACACCTTC.

The chain joins TRBV20-1 to TRBJ2-1; maybe TRBD2 (6 bases). The germline V and J ends were trimmed by 6 bases and 1 base, with 13 bases remaining between them. Germline CDR1 is DFQATT and CDR2 is SNEGSKA (reference sequence). The CDR3 length is 14 residues. The CDR3 here is CSAQRAQSYNEQFF. The CDR3, as DNA: TGCAGTGCCCAGCGGGCTCAATCCTACAATGAGCAGTTCTTC.

This chain's CDR3 is CSASPTGRTYEQYF. The CDR3 nucleotides are TGCAGTGCTAGCCCCACAGGGAGGACCTACGAGCAGTACTTC. This chain joins TRBV20-1 and TRBJ2-5; D tentatively reads TRBD1 or TRBD2 (6 bases each). Near its end, the DNA agrees better with TRBJ2-7, so the J call may be wrong. The CDR3 is 14 residues long. Germline CDR1 and CDR2: DFQATT and SNEGSKA (reference sequence).

This chain joins TRBV6-2 or TRBV6-3 and TRBJ2-3, with 8 bases fitting TRBD1. V was clipped by 5 bases and J by 2 bases; unmatched bases: 6. This CDR3 has 15 residues. From germline, CDR1 is MNHEY and CDR2 SVGEGT. The CDR3 nucleotides are TGTGCCAGCAGTAAAGGGACAGGCGACACAGATACGCAGTATTTT. Residues: CASSKGTGDTDTQYF.

The chain couples TRBV6-1 to TRBJ2-7, with 10 bases aligning to TRBD1. V lost 5 bases and J lost 3; bases outside the gene matches: 7. Germline assignment: CDR1 MNHNS and CDR2 SASEGT. The CDR3 runs to 15 residues. CDR3 in DNA: TGTGCCAGCAGTCCGGGACAGGGGTCACACTACGAGCAGTACTTC. Protein product: CASSPGQGSHYEQYF.

Concerning this clonotype: A junction end diverges from the germline sequence, so it may reflect a read error. This CDR3 reads CASSAGQGFVNERFF. CDR3 DNA sequence: TGTGCCAGCAGCGCCGGACAGGGGTTTGTCAATGAGCGGTTCTTC. The chain carries TRBV9 and TRBJ2-1; 9 nucleotides match TRBD1. Per the germline V gene, CDR1 is SGDLS and CDR2 is YYNGEE. The CDR3 covers 15 residues.

This clonotype was recorded many times. This rearrangement joins TRBV12-3 or TRBV12-4 to TRBJ2-5; 11 bases agree with TRBD2. The CDR3 totals 15 residues. J was trimmed by 1 base and V by 8 bases; bases with no gene match: 6. Here the CDR3 DNA reads TGTGCCAGCTCCGCCCTAGCGGGGGGCCAAGAGACCCAGTACTTC. Translation: CASSALAGGQETQYF.

A single count supports this clonotype. The chain employs TRBV20-1 and TRBJ2-5; perhaps TRBD1 as D (6 bases). This CDR3 has 13 amino acids. Germline V gene lookup returns CDR1 DFQATT and CDR2 SNEGSKA (reference sequence). V gave up 0 bases and J gave up 9 bases, with 14 bases separating them. CDR3 DNA: TGCAGTGCTAGAGACAAGGACAGTGGGGCCCAGTACTTC. Translating gives CSARDKDSGAQYF.

The rearrangement uses TRBV4-3 and TRBJ2-3, with a possible D match to TRBD1 (5 bases). The germline V and J ends were trimmed by 0 bases and 6 bases, with 16 bases remaining between them. Germline CDR1 and CDR2: LGHNA and YSLEER. The CDR3 runs to 16 residues. CDR3 sequence (DNA): TGCGCCAGCAGCCAAGATGGGGCAGGGCTTGGGGATACGCAGTATTTT. It yields the protein CASSQDGAGLGDTQYF.

This clonotype was counted only a few times. The DNA for the CDR3 is TGTGCCATCAGTGGGGACAGGACCTACGAGCAGTACTTC. It codes for CAISGDRTYEQYF. This chain connects TRBV10-3 to TRBJ2-7, with 8 bases matching TRBD1. The CDR3 has 13 residues. Germline CDR1 is ENHRY and CDR2 is SYGVKD. The ends lost 4 bases at V and 2 bases at J; junction bases unmatched: 1.

This sequence joins TRBV7-2 and TRBJ1-2, with D tentatively TRBD1 (5 bases). Germline V CDR1 and CDR2: SGHTA, FQGNSA. Trimming took 5 bases from V and 10 from J, leaving 14 bases between them. The CDR3 loop spans 12 amino acids. CDR3 nucleotide sequence: TGTGCCAGCAGCCGGGACGTGGCCAACTACACCTTC. Residues: CASSRDVANYTF.

V gene TRBV7-9 combines with J gene TRBJ2-7; TRBD2 aligns across 13 bases. The better agreement between TRBJ2-5 and the DNA end casts doubt on the J call. The CDR3 loop spans 18 amino acids. Looked up from germline, CDR1 is SEHNR and CDR2 is FQNEAQ (reference sequence). DNA for the CDR3: TGTGCCAGCAGCCCTCGGGGACTAGCGGGACCTGCAAGGGAGACCCAGTACTTC. Translated, it gives CASSPRGLAGPARETQYF.